Shown below are 13 T cell receptor beta chains from a single sample sequenced in a study of OX40 agonist ivuxolimab in advanced cancers. Sequencing was performed with immunoSEQ multiplex PCR; in TCRdb, only in-frame clones are kept and a portion is missing. The sample lists tens of thousands of clones; roughly 86% were seen once. Sequences were derived from CD4+ or CD8+ T cells sorted from blood, sampled in a trial of the OX40 agonist ivuxolimab. The source of these receptors is an adult with an advanced solid tumor such as melanoma, head and neck, liver or kidney cancer.

This chain connects TRBV5-1 to TRBJ2-7, with 9 bases matching TRBD1. Germline CDR1 SGHRS, CDR2 YFSETQ. The J segment lost 5 bases and the V segment lost 3 bases, leaving 9 bases of the junction unmatched. The CDR3 is 15 residues long. The CDR3 here is CASSSTRGDRDEQYF. CDR3 sequence (DNA): TGCGCCAGCAGCTCAACTCGGGGGGACAGGGACGAGCAGTACTTC.

The genes are TRBV28 and TRBJ2-7; D uncertain. V shed 7 bases and J shed 9 bases, with 25 bases lying between them. The CDR3 contains 15 residues. CDR1 and CDR2 from the germline V gene are MDHEN and SYDVKM. CDR3 nucleotides: TGTGCCAGCACGCCCCAACTTTCAAGGGCCACTGGGCAGTACTTC. Residues: CASTPQLSRATGQYF. The full variable domain, in which reference TRBV28 and TRBJ2-7 provide the parts outside the CDR3, is DVKVTQSSRYLVKRTGEKVFLECVQDMDHENMFWYRQDPGLGLRLIYFSYDVKMKEKGDIPEGYSVSREKKERFSLILESASTNQTSMYLCASTPQLSRATGQYFGPGTRLTVT.

The V call is TRBV19, the J call TRBJ2-3; 10 bases align to TRBD1. Trimming cost V 4 bases and J 6 bases; bases outside gene matches: 10. Germline V gives CDR1 LNHDA, CDR2 SQIVND (reference sequence). The CDR3 covers 16 residues. The CDR3 bases are TGTGCCAGTAGTACCCCTAGGGACAGGGGAAGGGATACGCAGTATTTT. This gives the protein CASSTPRDRGRDTQYF.

The chain joins TRBV29-1 to TRBJ1-3, with D possibly TRBD1 on 6 matching bases. Germline V lookup: CDR1 SQVTM, CDR2 ANQGSEA. V dropped 6 bases and J dropped 0 bases, with 12 bases sitting between them. The CDR3 consists of 14 residues. CDR3 nucleotides: TGCAGCGTCCAAGACAGGAACTCTGGAAACACCATATATTTT. Translation gives CSVQDRNSGNTIYF.

This clone was seen just once. The V and J genes are TRBV6-5 and TRBJ2-7, with TRBD1 as a possible D gene (6 bases). The length of the CDR3 is 14 residues. Germline CDR1 is MNHEY and CDR2 is SVGAGI. Deletions cut 6 bases from V and 1 base from J, with 13 bases between. The CDR3 loop reads CASSYAGTSYEQYF. CDR3 coding DNA: TGTGCCAGCAGCTACGCCGGGACATCCTACGAGCAGTACTTC.

The genes are TRBV2 and TRBJ1-4, with a tentative D call TRBD1 (6 bases). CDR1 SNHLY and CDR2 FYNNEI come from the germline V gene. This CDR3 is 11 amino acids long. V shed 4 bases and J shed 12 bases, with 9 bases lying between them. CDR3 in amino acids: CASSVEGELFF. The CDR3 DNA reads as TGTGCCAGCAGTGTTGAGGGGGAACTGTTTTTT.

Points on this clone: At one end, the junction sequence differs from germline, possibly due to a read error. The gene calls are TRBV7-9 and TRBJ1-2; D gene ambiguous. CDR3 size: 13 residues. The germline CDR1 and CDR2 sequences are SEHNR and FQNEAQ (reference sequence). This chain's CDR3 is CASSLARADGYTF. In nucleotides, the CDR3 is TGTGCCAGCAGCCTAGCCCGGGCGGATGGCTACACCTTC.

The chain is built from TRBV5-6 and TRBJ2-1; D is unresolved. Germline-derived CDR1 and CDR2 are SGHDT and YYEEEE. The ends were cut back, 2 bases at V and 4 bases at J, with 13 bases in the middle. CDR3 length equals 15 residues. The CDR3 DNA follows: TGTGCCAGCAGCTTTAGTCACGGTAATTACAATGAGCAGTTCTTC. It is translated as CASSFSHGNYNEQFF.

This clone was found a few times. V gene TRBV5-1 combines with J gene TRBJ2-1, with 9 bases aligning to TRBD1. The CDR3 has 16 residues. The junction had 8 bases not matched to a gene; V was cut back by 0 bases and J by 7 bases. From germline, CDR1 is SGHRS and CDR2 YFSETQ. The CDR3 sequence is CASSLEPGQGSNEQFF. CDR3 DNA: TGCGCCAGCAGCTTGGAGCCGGGACAGGGTTCGAATGAGCAGTTCTTC.

The chain couples TRBV27 to TRBJ2-2; the match to TRBD2 covers 8 bases. Germline V CDR1 and CDR2: MNHEY, SMNVEV (reference sequence). V was clipped by 6 bases and J by 0 bases; unmatched bases: 6. The CDR3 is 16 amino acids. The CDR3: CASRRFSGTNTGELFF. The CDR3 DNA sequence: TGTGCCAGCAGGCGATTTAGCGGGACGAACACCGGGGAGCTGTTTTTT.

The V gene is TRBV4-2, the J gene TRBJ2-2, with 10 bases matching TRBD2. This CDR3 region has 19 residues. The junction had 13 bases not matched to a gene; V was cut back by 2 bases and J by 4 bases. Per the germline V gene, CDR1 is LGHNA and CDR2 is YNFKEQ. The CDR3 is CASSQPPGGSGGLTGELFF. The CDR3 nucleotides are TGTGCCAGCAGCCAACCCCCGGGCGGTAGCGGGGGGCTCACCGGGGAGCTGTTTTTT.

V usage is TRBV2 and J usage is TRBJ2-1, with D possibly being TRBD2 (6 bases). Germline V gene data show CDR1 as SNHLY and CDR2 as FYNNEI. This CDR3 has 15 amino acids. V was shortened by 6 bases and J by 5 bases, with 17 bases between the two germline ends. DNA for the CDR3: TGTGCCAGCAGCAACGGTCTAGCGAGGAACAATGAGCAGTTCTTC. It encodes CASSNGLARNNEQFF. Using reference TRBV2 and TRBJ2-1 for the parts outside the CDR3, the full variable domain is EPEVTQTPSHQVTQMGQEVILRCVPISNHLYFYWYRQILGQKVEFLVSFYNNEISEKSEIFDDQFSVERPDGSNFTLKIRSTKLEDSAMYFCASSNGLARNNEQFFGPGTRLTVL.

This clone occurred a few times. The chain has TRBV10-1 and TRBJ2-2; tentatively, D is TRBD2 (5 bases). V lost 4 bases and J lost 6, with 6 bases in between. Germline CDR1 is WNHNN and CDR2 is SYGVQD (reference sequence). The CDR3 sequence is 12 residues long. In DNA, the CDR3 is TGCGCCAGCAGTGCCGGGGCCGGGGAGCTGTTTTTT. Its translation: CASSAGAGELFF.